Listed below are T cell receptor beta chains from one sample, sequenced in a study of OX40 agonist ivuxolimab in advanced cancers. Libraries were prepared by immunoSEQ multiplex PCR; TCRdb keeps only in-frame clonotypes and omits some of them. The table has 80,000 or so clones, just over 90% seen once. The sequences come from CD4+ or CD8+ T cells sorted from blood, collected in a trial of the OX40 agonist ivuxolimab. The receptors were gathered from an adult with an advanced solid tumor such as melanoma, head and neck, liver or kidney cancer. Both conserved end residues are part of each CDR3. The D gene is left open where the match is weak. Only part of the rows carry a size: once, few, many, or a class if the clone is expanded.

d_gene	abundance	v_gene	j_gene	CDR3nt	CDR3aa
TRBD2	NA	TRBV19	TRBJ2-7	TGTGCCAGTAGTGTATTGCCCGGGACTAGCTACGAGCAGTACTTC	CASSVLPGTSYEQYF
NA	NA	TRBV6-1	TRBJ2-7	TGTGCCAGCAGTGCCGACAGGAAGTCCTACGAGCAGTACTTC	CASSADRKSYEQYF
TRBD2	NA	TRBV4-3	TRBJ2-1	TGCGCCAGCAGCCAAGAGGGGGGGAATGAGCAGTTCTTC	CASSQEGGNEQFF
TRBD1	NA	TRBV5-4	TRBJ2-7	TGTGCCAGCAGCGTCCGGGACAGCTACTACGAGCAGTACTTC	CASSVRDSYYEQYF
TRBD2	NA	TRBV7-3	TRBJ2-1	TGTGCCAGCAGCTTAAAACTAGCGGGAGTCTATGAGCAGTTCTTC	CASSLKLAGVYEQFF
NA	NA	TRBV7-8	TRBJ1-1	TGTGCCAGCAGCTTAGATGAAGCTTTCTTT	CASSLDEAFF
NA	NA	TRBV7-2	TRBJ2-2	TGTGCCAGCAGTTATTGGGACCCGCGGACCGGGGAGCTGTTTTTT	CASSYWDPRTGELFF
NA	NA	TRBV5-5	TRBJ2-1	TGTGCCAGCAGCCCGACTGGTGCGGACTCCTACAATGAGCAGTTCTTC	CASSPTGADSYNEQFF
NA	NA	TRBV5-6	TRBJ2-2	TGTGCCAGCAGTCAGTATCCCGGGGAGCTGTTTTTT	CASSQYPGELFF
TRBD2	NA	TRBV5-1	TRBJ2-1	TGCGCCAGCAGCTGGGCGACTAGCGGGAGCTCCTACAATGAGCAGTTCTTC	CASSWATSGSSYNEQFF
NA	NA	TRBV12-1	TRBJ2-2	TGTGCCAGCAGCAAGCACCTAACCCGGGACAGGGGGATTTATTTTAACACCGGGGAGCTGTTTTTT	CASSKHLTRDRGIYFNTGELFF
NA	NA	TRBV11-2	TRBJ1-5	TGTGCCAGCAGCCACATTGGGGGACGGGGAAATCAGCCCCAGCATTTT	CASSHIGGRGNQPQHF
TRBD1	NA	TRBV11-1	TRBJ2-2	TGTGCCAGCAGCCCCACAGGGGGAAGTCGGAACACCGGGGAGCTGTTTTTT	CASSPTGGSRNTGELFF
NA	NA	TRBV15	TRBJ1-4	TGTGCCACCAGCGGAGGAAGGGGGACTAATGAAAAACTGTTTTTT	CATSGGRGTNEKLFF
NA	NA	TRBV6-5	TRBJ1-6	TGTGCCAGCAGTTACTCGAGCGGGGTTCCCCTCCACTTT	CASSYSSGVPLHF
NA	NA	TRBV6-5	TRBJ2-7	TGTGCCAGCAGCCCTCGGGGAGACTACGAGCAGTACTTC	CASSPRGDYEQYF
TRBD1	NA	TRBV12-5	TRBJ2-7	TGTGCTAGTGGTTTTTACCCAACCGACAGGGCATCCTACGAGCAGTACTTC	CASGFYPTDRASYEQYF
NA	NA	TRBV18	TRBJ1-2	TGTGCCAGCTCACCAGAGGGCAGGGACGACTATGGCTACACCTTC	CASSPEGRDDYGYTF
NA	NA	TRBV7-3	TRBJ2-1	TGTGCCAGCAGCTTTGACATGACCTACAATGAGCAGTTCTTC	CASSFDMTYNEQFF
NA	once	TRBV27	TRBJ2-5	TGTGCCAGCAGTTTATGGGCAACCGCCCAAGAGACCCAGTACTTC	CASSLWATAQETQYF
TRBD1	NA	TRBV28	TRBJ2-5	TGTGCCAGCAGCTCTGCGAACAGGGGAACCCAAGAGACCCAGTACTTC	CASSSANRGTQETQYF
NA	NA	TRBV2	TRBJ2-7	TGTGCCAGCTCGACTGGCCCCGGGGACCTATACGAGCAGTACTTC	CASSTGPGDLYEQYF
NA	NA	TRBV28	TRBJ2-4	TGTGCCAGCAGTTTAGAATCTAGCGCGAGTAGGGAAGCCAAAAACATTCAGTACTTC	CASSLESSASREAKNIQYF
TRBD1	NA	TRBV9	TRBJ2-1	TGTGCCAGCAGCGCCGACAGGGCGAGCTCCTACAATGAGCAGTTCTTC	CASSADRASSYNEQFF
NA	once	TRBV29-1	TRBJ2-7	TGCAGCGTCCTAGGGACAACCTACGAGCAGTACTTC	CSVLGTTYEQYF
TRBD2	NA	TRBV27	TRBJ2-2	TGTGCCAGCAGTCCCCCTCCAGGGAGGGGTAGGACCGGGGAGCTGTTTTTT	CASSPPPGRGRTGELFF
TRBD1	NA	TRBV10-3	TRBJ1-5	TGTGCCATCAGTGAGTCGTGGGGGACAGATAGCAATCAGCCCCAGCATTTT	CAISESWGTDSNQPQHF
NA	NA	TRBV7-9	TRBJ2-1	TGTGCCAGCCGGGACTCATTGGGCAATGAGCAGTTCTTC	CASRDSLGNEQFF
NA	NA	TRBV28	TRBJ1-2	TGTGCCAGCAACGTCGGGGGGAACTATGGCTACACCTTC	CASNVGGNYGYTF
NA	NA	TRBV7-7	TRBJ2-1	TGTGCTAGCAGCTTAGCTCCCAGCTCCTACAATGAGCAGTTCTTC	CASSLAPSSYNEQFF
NA	NA	TRBV5-4	TRBJ2-7	TGTGCCAGCAGCTTGGGGGTGGGCGATAGAGACGAGCAGTACTTC	CASSLGVGDRDEQYF
TRBD2	NA	TRBV7-9	TRBJ2-5	TGTGCCAGCAGCTTAGGAGTTAGCGGGGAGGCAGAGACCCAGTACTTC	CASSLGVSGEAETQYF
NA	NA	TRBV2	TRBJ2-3	TGTGCCAGCAGTGAGAATAGGAGGGGGCGCACAGATACGCAGTATTTT	CASSENRRGRTDTQYF
NA	NA	TRBV15	TRBJ2-1	TGTGCCACCAGCAGAGCCACCAGTCTTAATGAGCAGTTCTTC	CATSRATSLNEQFF
TRBD1	NA	TRBV4-1	TRBJ1-2	TGCGCCAGCAGCCAAGCCGGGACAGGGGGCTACTATGGCTACACCTTC	CASSQAGTGGYYGYTF
NA	NA	TRBV11-1	TRBJ2-3	TGTGCCAGCAGCTTAGCAGATACGCAGTATTTT	CASSLADTQYF
TRBD1	NA	TRBV27	TRBJ1-5	TGTGCCAGCAGTTGGACAGGGGGAGATAGCAATCAGCCCCAGCATTTT	CASSWTGGDSNQPQHF
NA	NA	TRBV19	TRBJ2-7	TGTGCCAGTAGCCGGGTCCTAGGGGACTACGAGCAGTACTTC	CASSRVLGDYEQYF
NA	NA	TRBV5-1	TRBJ2-7	TGCGCCAGCAGGCCCGGGACGGTCTACGAGCAGTACTTC	CASRPGTVYEQYF
NA	NA	TRBV5-1	TRBJ2-7	TGCGCCAGCAGCTTGGGAGGGGTTTACGAGCAGTACTTC	CASSLGGVYEQYF